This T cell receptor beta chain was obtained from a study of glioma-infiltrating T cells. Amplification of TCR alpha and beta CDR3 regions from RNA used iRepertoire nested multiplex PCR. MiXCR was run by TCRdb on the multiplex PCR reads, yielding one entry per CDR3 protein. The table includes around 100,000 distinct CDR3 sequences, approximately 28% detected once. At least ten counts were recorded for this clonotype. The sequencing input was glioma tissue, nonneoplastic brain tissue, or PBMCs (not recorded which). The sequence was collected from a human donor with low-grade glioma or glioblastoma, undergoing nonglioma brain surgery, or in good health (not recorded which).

CDR3 sequence: CASSSTGRGETQYF. The CDR3 bases are TGTGCCAGCAGTTCTACCGGACGGGGAGAGACCCAGTACTTC. The rearrangement joins TRBV6-1 to TRBJ2-5; D is possibly TRBD2 (5 bases). This CDR3 has 14 amino acids. V lost 5 bases and J lost 4, with 14 bases in between. CDR1 is MNHNS and CDR2 is SASEGT in the germline V gene.